This T cell receptor (beta chain) was identified in a study of sequential checkpoint blockade in melanoma. Study in general: Each arm's sequence ended with maintenance nivolumab.

The assay was immunoSEQ multiplex PCR, and TCRdb's table has in-frame clones only and misses some. The table lists more than 7,500 clones, 70% to 80% of them singletons, with less than 25% in the top ten. This CDR3 is 15 amino acids long. With 5 bases removed from V and 8 bases from J, the gap between germline ends came to 19 bases. Germline lookup yields CDR1 MNHEY and CDR2 SMNVEV (reference sequence). Treatment defined: randomized to nivolumab then ipilimumab (arm A) or the reverse (arm B). Patients had received no earlier DNA-damaging chemotherapy. Live CD3+CD8+ CD19− CD56− cells were sorted from PBMCs.

The V gene is TRBV27, the J gene TRBJ2-1; D ambiguous. The material sequenced was CD8+ T cells sorted from blood (inferred from file names), taken from a patient given nivolumab and ipilimumab in sequence. This TCR was sampled from a human donor with melanoma. The CDR3: CASSRDPVIRDEQFF. The CDR3 DNA sequence: TGTGCCAGCAGTCGCGATCCGGTAATACGGGATGAGCAGTTCTTC.